This is a list of T cell receptor beta chains from one sample in a study of shared clonotypes between healthy human individuals. The data were produced by immunoSEQ multiplex PCR, yet TCRdb's version contains in-frame clones alone and is incomplete. The sample has around 2.3 million clones, 90% to 96% seen once. The sequencing input was naive CD4+ T cells sorted from blood. The receptor source for this set is a man between 18 and 29 years old in good health. The CDR3 runs from the conserved cysteine through the conserved F or W.

V gene	CDR3 protein
TRBV5-1	CASSLSTGNTGELFF
TRBV7-9	CASSFSPDTGELFF
TRBV7-8	CASSLGLSGLTDTQYF
TRBV7-9	CASSPSAGTDTQYF
TRBV6-1	CASRTGGNEQYF
TRBV2	CASSGQGTYEQYF
TRBV6-6	CASSSQETGQGYTF
TRBV18	CASSRDRANSPLHF
TRBV19	CASSINRNTETQYF
TRBV30	CAWSRQGNTEAFF
TRBV5-1	CASSAGTSGYEQYF
TRBV9	CASSVWASGEQYF
TRBV18	CASSGEGTGPYEQYF
TRBV7-9	CASSLVGRPDGSF
TRBV11-1	CASSTGTGSYEQYF
TRBV10-3	CAISEDGNQPQHF
TRBV28	CASSFMPGTENTEAFF
TRBV11-2	CASSLKGNEKLFF
TRBV4-3	CASSPRAMNTEAFF
TRBV7-3	CASSSTPISADTQYF
TRBV10-3	CAIMRTSGSYEQYF
TRBV19	CASADRAPQIDEQFF
TRBV9	CASSVESREYNEQFF
TRBV30	CAWSPQGGTDTQYF
TRBV23-1	CASSPPSQRQIAKNIQYF
TRBV11-3	CASSAGTRDVNEQFF
TRBV18	CASAGQKNTEAFF
TRBV2	CASSEDRGNQPQHF
TRBV7-2	CASSLRLAGNQETQYF
TRBV29-1	CSVEVRGKETQYF
TRBV7-9	CASSLGTIETDTQYF
TRBV2	CASSVKGLRSTNEKLFF
TRBV10-1	CASSELAGGRGEQYF
TRBV25-1	CASSAGTGFGEKLFF
TRBV7-2	CASSLYGRGDTQYF
TRBV28	CASNPTGGANSPLHF
TRBV23-1	CASPPKKGGIYEQYF
TRBV5-1	CASSLHRDRVYGYTF
TRBV27	CASSLSPLGETQYF
TRBV9	CASSPTGGNTGELFF
TRBV4-2	CASSPGLAGHEQYF
TRBV5-7	CASSLGQQPQHF
TRBV5-6	CASSWTGSGETQYF
TRBV27	CASSLGQGFSYNSPLHF
TRBV28	CASRPVGQGSYGYTF
TRBV18	CASSPTGLYEQYF
TRBV18	CASSLQDNTEAFF
TRBV7-2	CASSTQGLSEAFF
TRBV2	CASSNPGQNYEQYF
TRBV5-1	CASSPGLAGAINEQFF
TRBV6-5	CASSSRDRFSYNEQFF
TRBV13	CASSFIARGQGTEAFF
TRBV9	CASSRDLNTGELFF
TRBV29-1	CSVGLIGGETQYF
TRBV30	CAWAGGGGETQYF
TRBV20-1	CSAQGNQPQHF
TRBV30	CAWSEPGQSEKLFF
TRBV29-1	CSVAPPDGRGAFF
TRBV6-6	CASRGVNQPQHF